This paragraph covers one T cell receptor (beta chain) sequence. Its antigen is not identified. CDR1 MNHNY and CDR2 SVGAGI come from the germline V gene (reference sequence). Trimming removed 6 bases from V and 0 bases from J, with 9 bases in between. This CDR3 has 14 amino acids. Method: immunoSEQ multiplex PCR; TCRdb's copy keeps in-frame clones and lacks some. The sample includes 550,000 to 850,000 clones, 55% to 80% of them seen just once. The sample comes from a study of shared clonotypes between healthy human individuals. General study points: Estimated clonotype richness was generally higher in naive than memory subsets. Among donors, sharing of clonotypes was expected to be affected by sequencing depth.

The sequenced sample consisted of memory CD4+ T cells sorted from blood. The subset: CD45RA-negative fraction. The TCR comes from a woman in her thirties in good health. This chain links TRBV6-6 with TRBJ1-5; weak D call: TRBD1 (5 bases). The CDR3, as DNA: TGTGCCAGCAGACAGGATTTTAGCAATCAGCCCCAGCATTTT. It yields the protein CASRQDFSNQPQHF.